This T cell receptor beta chain was documented in a study of shared clonotypes between healthy human individuals. The wider study: Donors had three CD4 naive, three CD4 memory, two CD8 naive and one CD8 memory plate apiece.

Study-level findings and limits: Large sequencing depth failed to make sorted-subset sequencing complete, rarefaction showed. Compared with clonotypes that all four donors shared, non-shared clonotypes had lower generation probabilities.

This clone was seen just once. As yet, its antigen is unknown. On sorted subsets, replicate PCRs used approximately 200 ng DNA, or roughly 30,000 T cell genomes. Sequencing used immunoSEQ multiplex PCR; TCRdb keeps in-frame clones, though not all of them. This table has around 600,000 clones, 97% appearing once. V lost 0 bases and J lost 4, with 12 bases in between. CDR1 is SGHDN and CDR2 is FVKESK in the germline V gene. The CDR3 covers 16 residues. Sequences were obtained from naive CD4+ T cells sorted from blood. Sample subset: CD45RA+ positively selected. The chain uses TRBV14 and TRBJ2-2; the D call may be TRBD1 or TRBD2 (6 bases each). This receptor was taken from a woman aged 30 to 39 in good health. The CDR3 reads CASSQDKGGLTGELFF. The CDR3 DNA follows: TGTGCCAGCAGCCAAGATAAAGGGGGACTCACCGGGGAGCTGTTTTTT.